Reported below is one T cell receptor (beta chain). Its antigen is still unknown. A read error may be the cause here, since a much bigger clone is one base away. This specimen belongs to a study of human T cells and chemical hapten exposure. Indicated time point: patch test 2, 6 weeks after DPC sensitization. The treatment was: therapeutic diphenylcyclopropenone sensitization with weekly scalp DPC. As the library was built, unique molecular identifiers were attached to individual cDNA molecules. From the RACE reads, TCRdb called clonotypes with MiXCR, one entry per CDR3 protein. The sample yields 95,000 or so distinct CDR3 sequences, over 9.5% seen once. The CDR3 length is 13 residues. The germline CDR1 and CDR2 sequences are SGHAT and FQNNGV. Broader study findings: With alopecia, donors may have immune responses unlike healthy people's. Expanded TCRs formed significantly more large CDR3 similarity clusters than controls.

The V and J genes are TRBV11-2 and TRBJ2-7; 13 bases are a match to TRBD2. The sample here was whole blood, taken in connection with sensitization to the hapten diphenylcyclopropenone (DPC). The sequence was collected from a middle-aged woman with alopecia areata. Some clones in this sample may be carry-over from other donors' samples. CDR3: CANSQGLAGKQYF. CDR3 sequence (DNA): TGTGCCAACAGCCAGGGACTAGCGGGAAAGCAGTACTTC.